This TCR beta chain came from a study of blood T cell repertoires in COVID-19. Study summary: Whether acute or convalescent, the COVID-19 samples came from the United States, Italy and Spain. PBMCs, B-cell-depleted T cells, or T cells were the source of the cDNA or gDNA that made up the material.

CDR1 is ENHRY, CDR2 SYGVKD, per germline. This CDR3 spans 19 amino acids. V was clipped by 6 bases and J by 3 bases; unmatched bases: 12. In the source study's methods: Scientists estimated how many nucleated cells there were by amplifying reference gene primers. TCRdb's copy holds only in-frame clones and misses some; the assay was immunoSEQ multiplex PCR. For V, J and clone size, that table is used; D and trimming come from the DNA. The sample holds approximately 300,000 clones, roughly 90% seen once. The sequencing sample was made of peripheral blood. The V call is TRBV10-3, the J call TRBJ2-2; 14 nucleotides match TRBD2. This receptor was taken from a woman aged 45-60 years with active or convalescent COVID-19. CDR3 bases: TGTGCCATCAGGGGAACCGGGACTAGCGGGAGATCTGACACCGGGGAGCTGTTTTTT. It yields the protein CAIRGTGTSGRSDTGELFF.